Each of the 16 T cell receptor beta chains below was sequenced from the same sample in a study of blood T cell repertoires in COVID-19. The repertoire was sequenced with immunoSEQ multiplex PCR; TCRdb's copy has only in-frame clones and lacks some. The sample contains roughly 20,000 clones, about 90% of which appear only once. The source material was peripheral blood. These receptor sequences come from a human donor in a cohort sampled during active COVID-19.

This chain connects TRBV11-2 to TRBJ2-3, with TRBD2 matching over 8 bases. This CDR3 region has 14 residues. The germline CDR1 and CDR2 sequences are SGHAT and FQNNGV. V lost 5 bases and J lost 5; bases outside the gene matches: 6. CDR3 protein: CASSPPGGGDTQYF. The CDR3 DNA reads as TGTGCCAGCAGCCCCCCGGGGGGGGGAGATACGCAGTATTTT. The variable domain in full, with the rest retrieved from reference TRBV11-2 and TRBJ2-3, is EAGVAQSPRYKIIEKRQSVAFWCNPISGHATLYWYQQILGQGPKLLIQFQNNGVVDDSQLPKDRFSAERLKGVDSTLKIQPAKLEDSAVYLCASSPPGGGDTQYFGPGTRLTVL.

The rearrangement uses TRBV6-2 or TRBV6-3 and TRBJ1-2, with no clear D. V was clipped by 4 bases and J by 12 bases, with 12 bases between them. Germline CDR1 MNHEY, CDR2 SVGEGT. CDR3 length: 11 residues. This CDR3 is CASSFGSGDTF. DNA of the CDR3: TGTGCCAGCAGTTTCGGTTCCGGGGACACCTTC.

The rearrangement uses TRBV10-1 and TRBJ2-2, with TRBD1 matching 10 bases. CDR1 WNHNN and CDR2 SYGVQD come from the germline V gene (reference sequence). The CDR3 consists of 14 residues. The junction had 4 bases not matched to a gene; V was cut back by 8 bases and J by 4 bases. This CDR3 reads CASSGTGVTGELFF. Here the CDR3 DNA reads TGCGCCAGCTCCGGGACAGGGGTCACCGGGGAGCTGTTTTTT.

The chain is built from TRBV3-1 (or the pseudogene TRBV3-2) and TRBJ2-6, with D maybe TRBD2 (6 bases). Per germline, CDR1 LGHDT and CDR2 YNNKEL (reference sequence). Trimming stripped 5 bases from V and 0 bases from J, with 14 bases between. The CDR3 consists of 17 residues. The DNA for the CDR3 is TGTGCCAGCAGCGGCGGGGCGGACGTCTCTGGGGCCAACGTCCTGACTTTC. Protein: CASSGGADVSGANVLTF.

The chain couples TRBV28 to TRBJ1-2; 11 positions match TRBD1. The CDR3 covers 14 residues. Germline V gives CDR1 MDHEN, CDR2 SYDVKM. V lost 6 bases, J lost 8 bases, and 8 bases stayed unmatched. The CDR3 loop reads CASSPRTGGRGYTF. The CDR3 DNA reads as TGTGCCAGCAGCCCTCGGACAGGGGGCAGAGGCTACACCTTC.

The rearrangement uses TRBV5-1 and TRBJ1-6; D is unresolved. V was shortened by 2 bases and J by 8 bases, with 11 bases between the two germline ends. Per the germline V gene, CDR1 is SGHRS and CDR2 is YFSETQ. The CDR3 length is 14 residues. This CDR3 is CASSFREPDSPLHF. CDR3 DNA sequence: TGCGCCAGCAGCTTCCGGGAACCGGATTCACCCCTCCACTTT.

The chain combines TRBV19 with TRBJ2-3, with D possibly matching TRBD1 (6 bases). Trimming stripped 8 bases from V and 6 bases from J, with 15 bases between. From germline, CDR1 is LNHDA and CDR2 SQIVND (reference sequence). This CDR3 spans 13 amino acids. The CDR3 bases are TGTGCCAGTGGAGGCAGGGGAGCCGATACGCAGTATTTT. Amino acids: CASGGRGADTQYF.

The gene calls are TRBV9 and TRBJ1-1; D possibly corresponds to TRBD1 (6 bases). Germline CDR1 SGDLS, CDR2 YYNGEE. V was pared by 4 bases and J by 0 bases, with 13 bases between. CDR3 size: 15 residues. The CDR3 is CASSFAGTMNTEAFF. The CDR3 DNA follows: TGTGCCAGCAGCTTCGCCGGGACAATGAACACTGAAGCTTTCTTT.

This clone has a handful of counts. The gene calls are TRBV11-2 and TRBJ2-7, with D hard to call. Looked up from germline, CDR1 is SGHAT and CDR2 is FQNNGV. V was trimmed by 5 bases and J by 3 bases, leaving 8 bases between them. This CDR3 region has 12 residues. Here the CDR3 reads CASSPSDYEQYF. The CDR3 DNA reads as TGTGCCAGCAGCCCGTCAGACTACGAGCAGTACTTC.

J is TRBJ1-2 and V is TRBV5-1; 9 positions match TRBD1. CDR1 is SGHRS and CDR2 is YFSETQ in the germline V gene. This CDR3 contains 13 residues. V lost 4 bases and J lost 6; bases outside the gene matches: 4. CDR3 protein: CASSATGGNGYTF. In DNA form, the CDR3 reads TGCGCCAGCAGCGCGACAGGGGGAAATGGCTACACCTTC.

The chain carries TRBV9 and TRBJ1-1; a weak D match, TRBD1 (5 bases). CDR1 and CDR2 (germline): SGDLS, YYNGEE. This CDR3 spans 13 amino acids. Trimming pared 3 bases from V and 4 bases from J, leaving 10 bases between. The CDR3 reads CASSAGHGTEAFF. The CDR3 DNA sequence: TGTGCCAGCAGCGCCGGACACGGCACTGAAGCTTTCTTT.

This chain joins TRBV7-9 and TRBJ2-3, with 8 positions matching TRBD2. V shed 4 bases, J shed 4 bases, and the junction held 7 bases outside the gene matches. This CDR3 has 15 amino acids. From germline, CDR1 is SEHNR and CDR2 FQNEAQ (reference sequence). Here the CDR3 DNA reads TGTGCCAGCAGCTCAGTAGCGGGATTGGCAGATACGCAGTATTTT. It translates to CASSSVAGLADTQYF.

This clone appeared a few times. The same CDR3 is also encoded by other DNA sequences in this sample. The chain uses TRBV2 and TRBJ2-7; 9 bases map to TRBD2. Unmatched junction bases numbered 2, after V lost 4 bases and J lost 1 base. The CDR3 covers 14 residues. Germline V gives CDR1 SNHLY, CDR2 FYNNEI. The CDR3 region has the DNA TGTGCCAGCAGTGCGACTAGCGGTTCCTACGAGCAGTACTTC. This codes for CASSATSGSYEQYF. Together with reference TRBV2 and TRBJ2-7, the CDR3 gives the full variable domain: EPEVTQTPSHQVTQMGQEVILRCVPISNHLYFYWYRQILGQKVEFLVSFYNNEISEKSEIFDDQFSVERPDGSNFTLKIRSTKLEDSAMYFCASSATSGSYEQYFGPGTRLTVT.

J is TRBJ2-1 and V is TRBV29-1; the D is unclear. The CDR3 runs 11 residues. Trimming cost V 5 bases and J 3 bases, with 5 bases left between them. The germline CDR1 and CDR2 sequences are SQVTM and ANQGSEA. CDR3 sequence: CSVLYYNEQFF. CDR3 in DNA: TGCAGCGTTCTCTACTACAATGAGCAGTTCTTC.

This clone was seen once. This chain links TRBV24-1 with TRBJ2-5; 14 bases match TRBD2. The J segment lost 4 bases and the V segment lost 5 bases, leaving 5 bases of the junction unmatched. This CDR3 comprises 16 residues. The germline V gene encodes CDR1 KGHDR and CDR2 SFDVKD. CDR3: CATSAGLAGGGETQYF. CDR3 DNA sequence: TGTGCCACCAGTGCTGGACTAGCGGGAGGTGGAGAGACCCAGTACTTC.

As to this clone: Germline and junction disagree at one end, which may indicate a read error. The chain recombines TRBV29-1 with TRBJ2-7; D is uncertain. CDR1 and CDR2 (germline): SQVTM, ANQGSEA. The CDR3 consists of 13 residues. CDR3 in DNA: TGCAGCGTCGAAGACGCCAGCTCCTACGAGCAGTACTTC. Translating gives CSVEDASSYEQYF.